This TCR beta chain appears in the sequencing data of a study of beta chain features in type 1 diabetes. Every isolated RNA sample was fully reverse transcribed, so sequencing captured expressed TCRB transcripts. Assay: immunoSEQ multiplex PCR; the TCRdb copy retains only in-frame clones and omits some. The table includes 150,000 to 190,000 clones, about a tenth detected once. For this clone: Antigen unknown.

Overall study results and limits: Among patients with Type 1 diabetes, TCRB CDR3s were moderately but significantly shorter in every one of the four CD4+ subsets.

Each of the CD4+ naive, central memory, regulatory and stem cell-like memory populations was sorted via CD45RO/CCR7/CD25/CD127/CD95/CD27. The receptor was derived from a man under 40 with type 1 diabetes. The sequenced sample consisted of central memory CD4+ T cells from blood.

CDR3 DNA sequence: TGTGCCAGCAGCTTCGGGCGGGAGGCTTCCTACAATGAGCAGTTCTTC. This encodes CASSFGREASYNEQFF. This chain connects TRBV11-3 to TRBJ2-1, with TRBD2 matching over 8 bases. After removal of 3 bases from V and 1 base from J, the junction contained 5 bases not matched to a gene. Germline CDR1 and CDR2: SGHNT and YENEEA. This CDR3 has 16 amino acids.